Listed below are T cell receptor beta chains from one sample, sequenced in a study of T-cell reconstitution after alpha-beta-depleted transplantation in children. TCRdb reprocessed the PCR reads with MiXCR, giving one entry per CDR3 protein. This table has around 580,000 distinct CDR3 sequences, 20% to 30% appearing once. Sequenced here: PBMCs, sampled before TCRalphabeta/CD19-depleted stem cell transplant. Receptor source: a boy in the first two years of life with Wiskott-Aldrich syndrome, due to receive a stem cell transplant. Each CDR3 is given with its conserved first and last residue. A D gene is named only where the DNA matches it firmly. Clone size, where shown, is once, few, many, or a class for clones that have expanded.

J: TRBJ2-2
V: TRBV10-2
D: TRBD1
size: NA
length: 16
CDR3: CASSERSTGGTGELFF
DNA: TGCGCCAGCAGTGAGAGAAGCACAGGGGGAACCGGGGAGCTGTTTTTT

J: TRBJ2-7
V: TRBV5-1
D: TRBD2
size: NA
length: 16
CDR3: CASSLAGLAGGNEQYF
DNA: TGCGCCAGCAGCTTGGCCGGACTAGCGGGAGGGAACGAGCAGTACTTC

J: TRBJ2-4
V: TRBV30
D: NA
size: NA
length: 17
CDR3: CACSNKGLAGPQNIQYF
DNA: TGTGCCTGCAGTAACAAGGGTCTGGCGGGACCCCAAAACATTCAGTACTTC

J: TRBJ1-2
V: TRBV27
D: NA
size: NA
length: 15
CDR3: CASARAASTNYGYTF
DNA: TGTGCCAGCGCCCGGGCAGCCAGTACTAACTATGGCTACACCTTC

J: TRBJ1-2
V: TRBV12-3/TRBV12-4
D: TRBD1
size: NA
length: 15
CDR3: CASSSLQGASKGYTF
DNA: TGTGCCAGCAGTTCCCTACAGGGGGCATCGAAAGGCTACACCTTC

J: TRBJ2-1
V: TRBV20-1
D: TRBD1
size: few
length: 15
CDR3: CSARAGTGSYNEQFF
DNA: TGCAGTGCTAGAGCTGGGACAGGGTCTTACAATGAGCAGTTCTTC

J: TRBJ2-1
V: TRBV20-1
D: NA
size: NA
length: 16
CDR3: CSARDGERLLYNEQFF
DNA: TGCAGTGCTAGAGATGGGGAGCGTCTTCTCTACAATGAGCAGTTCTTC

J: TRBJ2-7
V: TRBV7-8
D: TRBD2
size: many
length: 14
CDR3: CASSFSSGSHEQYF
DNA: TGTGCCAGCAGCTTTTCTAGCGGGAGCCACGAGCAGTACTTC

J: TRBJ2-4
V: TRBV18
D: NA
size: few
length: 13
CDR3: CASSPIAKNIQYF
DNA: TGTGCCAGCTCACCAATAGCCAAAAACATTCAGTACTTC

J: TRBJ2-7
V: TRBV6-1
D: TRBD2
size: few
length: 13
CDR3: CASRRGLAGEQYF
DNA: TGTGCCAGCAGGCGGGGCCTAGCGGGAGAGCAGTACTTC

J: TRBJ1-1
V: TRBV7-9
D: NA
size: once
length: 13
CDR3: CASSLPGVNEAFF
DNA: TGTGCCAGCAGCTTACCGGGGGTAAATGAAGCTTTCTTT

J: TRBJ1-5
V: TRBV6-2/TRBV6-3
D: NA
size: few
length: 15
CDR3: CASRTMGLSNQPQHF
DNA: TGTGCCAGCAGGACAATGGGCCTTAGCAATCAGCCCCAGCATTTT

J: TRBJ2-5
V: TRBV7-2
D: NA
size: NA
length: 15
CDR3: CASSLGGDRQETQYF
DNA: TGTGCCAGCAGCTTAGGAGGAGACAGACAAGAGACCCAGTACTTC

J: TRBJ2-5
V: TRBV20-1
D: TRBD2
size: once
length: 15
CDR3: CSAKTGAGVQETQYF
DNA: TGCAGTGCAAAGACAGGAGCGGGAGTGCAAGAGACCCAGTACTTC

J: TRBJ2-3
V: TRBV10-1
D: TRBD1
size: NA
length: 15
CDR3: CASSARTGPADTQYF
DNA: TGCGCCAGCAGCGCACGGACAGGTCCCGCAGATACCCAGTATTTT

J: TRBJ1-1
V: TRBV7-8
D: TRBD1
size: NA
length: 12
CDR3: CASSPTGSEAFF
DNA: TGTGCCAGCAGCCCGACAGGGTCGGAGGCTTTCTTT

J: TRBJ2-1
V: TRBV2
D: TRBD2
size: NA
length: 15
CDR3: CASSMVSGSYNEQFF
DNA: TGTGCCAGCAGCATGGTTAGCGGGAGTTACAATGAGCAGTTCTTC

J: TRBJ2-5
V: TRBV5-1
D: NA
size: few
length: 15
CDR3: CASSSGISWGETQYF
DNA: TGCGCCAGCAGTTCAGGAATTTCTTGGGGGGAGACCCAGTACTTC

J: TRBJ2-1
V: TRBV6-1
D: TRBD2
size: few
length: 15
CDR3: CASGAREGLYNEQFF
DNA: TGTGCCAGTGGGGCGAGGGAGGGCCTCTACAATGAGCAGTTCTTC

J: TRBJ1-1
V: TRBV28
D: NA
size: few
length: 11
CDR3: CASSNRVEAFF
DNA: TGTGCCAGCTCGAACAGGGTGGAAGCTTTCTTT

J: TRBJ2-6
V: TRBV18
D: NA
size: NA
length: 16
CDR3: CATAAYRSSGANGLTF
DNA: TGTGCCACCGCGGCGTACCGGAGCTCTGGGGCCAACGGCCTGACTTTC

J: TRBJ2-2
V: TRBV12-3/TRBV12-4
D: TRBD1
size: NA
length: 15
CDR3: CASSRTGGAPGELFF
DNA: TGTGCCAGCAGCCGCACAGGGGGCGCACCCGGGGAGCTGTTTTTT

J: TRBJ1-5
V: TRBV18
D: NA
size: once
length: 15
CDR3: CASSPWSVGGQPQHF
DNA: TGTGCCAGCTCACCTTGGAGCGTAGGGGGTCAGCCCCAGCATTTT

J: TRBJ1-2
V: TRBV27
D: TRBD1
size: NA
length: 14
CDR3: CASRSTGGWDGYTF
DNA: TGTGCCAGCAGATCTACAGGGGGCTGGGATGGCTACACCTTC

J: TRBJ2-2
V: TRBV12-3/TRBV12-4
D: TRBD2
size: few
length: 14
CDR3: CASSWAGGTGELFF
DNA: TGTGCCAGCAGTTGGGCGGGGGGTACCGGGGAGCTGTTTTTT

J: TRBJ2-3
V: TRBV28
D: NA
size: few
length: 14
CDR3: CASSLLVTYGTQYF
DNA: TGTGCCAGCAGTTTATTAGTGACATACGGTACGCAGTATTTT

J: TRBJ2-1
V: TRBV5-1
D: NA
size: many
length: 14
CDR3: CASSFGSTYNEQFF
DNA: TGCGCCAGCAGCTTCGGCAGCACCTACAATGAGCAGTTCTTC

J: TRBJ2-1
V: TRBV24-1
D: TRBD1
size: NA
length: 16
CDR3: CATSEDQGAGYNEQFF
DNA: TGTGCCACCAGTGAGGATCAGGGGGCAGGGTACAATGAGCAGTTCTTC

J: TRBJ2-2
V: TRBV5-1
D: TRBD1
size: many
length: 15
CDR3: CASSLTGGYTGELFF
DNA: TGCGCCAGCAGCTTGACAGGGGGGTACACCGGGGAGCTGTTTTTT

J: TRBJ2-2
V: TRBV11-1
D: TRBD2
size: NA
length: 18
CDR3: CASSPGLAGGPTTGELFF
DNA: TGTGCCAGCAGCCCGGGACTAGCGGGAGGGCCTACCACCGGGGAGCTGTTTTTT

J: TRBJ2-7
V: TRBV12-3/TRBV12-4
D: TRBD1
size: NA
length: 15
CDR3: CASSRPGQGSYEQYF
DNA: TGTGCCAGCAGTCGTCCGGGACAGGGGAGCTACGAGCAGTACTTC

J: TRBJ2-1
V: TRBV10-3
D: TRBD2
size: NA
length: 15
CDR3: CAISDSRGAHNEQFF
DNA: TGTGCCATCAGTGACTCGCGGGGGGCTCACAATGAGCAGTTCTTC

J: TRBJ2-1
V: TRBV5-4
D: TRBD2
size: few
length: 18
CDR3: CASSFGLAVMSSYNEQFF
DNA: TGTGCCAGCAGCTTCGGACTAGCGGTGATGAGCTCCTACAATGAGCAGTTCTTC

J: TRBJ2-7
V: TRBV11-2
D: NA
size: NA
length: 16
CDR3: CASSAKPGTISYEQYF
DNA: TGTGCCAGCAGCGCAAAACCGGGAACCATCTCCTACGAGCAGTACTTC

J: TRBJ2-1
V: TRBV5-1
D: NA
size: many
length: 13
CDR3: CASSREPYNEQFF
DNA: TGCGCCAGCAGCCGGGAGCCCTACAATGAGCAGTTCTTC

J: TRBJ2-1
V: TRBV30
D: TRBD2
size: few
length: 15
CDR3: CAWSDGLALYNEQFF
DNA: TGTGCCTGGAGTGATGGACTAGCGTTGTACAATGAGCAGTTCTTC

J: TRBJ2-7
V: TRBV14
D: TRBD2
size: NA
length: 17
CDR3: CASSQDVGTTSPREQYF
DNA: TGTGCCAGCAGCCAAGATGTCGGGACTACCTCCCCTCGCGAGCAGTACTTC

J: TRBJ1-6
V: TRBV10-3
D: TRBD1
size: NA
length: 14
CDR3: CAIRADRANSPLHF
DNA: TGTGCCATCAGAGCAGACAGGGCTAATTCACCCCTCCACTTT

J: TRBJ1-6
V: TRBV6-5
D: NA
size: NA
length: 15
CDR3: CASSYSIGANSPLHF
DNA: TGTGCCAGCAGTTACTCGATCGGGGCAAATTCACCCCTCCACTTT

J: TRBJ2-6
V: TRBV12-3/TRBV12-4
D: NA
size: NA
length: 12
CDR3: CASSFRANVLTF
DNA: TGTGCCAGCAGTTTCCGGGCCAACGTCCTGACTTTC

J: TRBJ2-3
V: TRBV12-3/TRBV12-4
D: NA
size: few
length: 15
CDR3: CASSPTSTVTDTQYF
DNA: TGTGCCAGCAGTCCTACTAGCACTGTCACAGATACGCAGTATTTT

J: TRBJ2-5
V: TRBV30
D: NA
size: few
length: 11
CDR3: CAWSVSETQYF
DNA: TGTGCCTGGAGTGTATCCGAGACCCAGTACTTC

J: TRBJ2-1
V: TRBV29-1
D: NA
size: few
length: 12
CDR3: CSGRLVDNEQFF
DNA: TGCAGCGGCAGACTAGTCGACAATGAGCAGTTCTTC

J: TRBJ2-1
V: TRBV9
D: TRBD2
size: many
length: 16
CDR3: CASSVYSGSSYNEQFF
DNA: TGTGCCAGCAGCGTATATAGCGGGAGCTCCTACAATGAGCAGTTCTTC

J: TRBJ2-1
V: TRBV6-2/TRBV6-3
D: NA
size: few
length: 14
CDR3: CASTGRSSYNEQFF
DNA: TGTGCCAGCACGGGACGAAGCTCCTACAATGAGCAGTTCTTC

J: TRBJ2-1
V: TRBV5-1
D: NA
size: few
length: 13
CDR3: CASSLVGFGEQFF
DNA: TGCGCCAGCAGCTTGGTAGGTTTTGGTGAGCAGTTCTTC

J: TRBJ1-3
V: TRBV12-3/TRBV12-4
D: NA
size: few
length: 13
CDR3: CASRVRPGNTIYF
DNA: TGTGCCAGCAGGGTCAGACCTGGAAACACCATATATTTT

J: TRBJ1-4
V: TRBV18
D: NA
size: NA
length: 13
CDR3: CASSPEQAEKLFF
DNA: TGTGCCAGCTCACCAGAACAGGCAGAAAAACTGTTTTTT

J: TRBJ1-1
V: TRBV20-1
D: TRBD1
size: NA
length: 14
CDR3: CSATGQGWNTEAFF
DNA: TGCAGTGCTACCGGACAGGGGTGGAACACTGAAGCTTTCTTT

J: TRBJ2-5
V: TRBV6-1
D: NA
size: NA
length: 16
CDR3: CASTKYPSGTWETQYF
DNA: TGTGCCAGCACAAAGTACCCTTCCGGGACGTGGGAGACCCAGTACTTC

J: TRBJ2-2
V: TRBV7-6
D: TRBD1
size: NA
length: 15
CDR3: CASSFGTGTTGELFF
DNA: TGTGCCAGCAGCTTTGGGACAGGGACCACCGGGGAGCTGTTTTTT

J: TRBJ2-3
V: TRBV24-1
D: NA
size: NA
length: 11
CDR3: CATSNRDTQYF
DNA: TGTGCCACCAGTAACAGAGATACGCAGTATTTC

J: TRBJ2-1
V: TRBV11-2
D: TRBD2
size: NA
length: 14
CDR3: CASSWGLAGAGLFF
DNA: TGTGCCAGCAGCTGGGGACTAGCGGGAGCCGGCTTATTCTTC